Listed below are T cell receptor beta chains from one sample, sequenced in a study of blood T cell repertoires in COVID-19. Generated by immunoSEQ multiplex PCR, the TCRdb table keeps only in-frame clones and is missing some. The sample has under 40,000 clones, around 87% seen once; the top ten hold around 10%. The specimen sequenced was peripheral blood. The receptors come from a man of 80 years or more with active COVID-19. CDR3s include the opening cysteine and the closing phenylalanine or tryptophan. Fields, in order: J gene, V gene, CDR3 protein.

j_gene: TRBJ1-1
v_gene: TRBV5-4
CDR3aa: CASSLGGGRRDTEAFF

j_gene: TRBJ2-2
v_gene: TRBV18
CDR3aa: CASSPTLNTGELFF

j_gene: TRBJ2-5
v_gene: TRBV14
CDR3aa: CASSQGGNSGSRQETQYF

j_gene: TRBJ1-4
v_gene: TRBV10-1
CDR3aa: CASQNEKLFF

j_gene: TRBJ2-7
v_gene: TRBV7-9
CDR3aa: CASSPGGGKFYEQYF

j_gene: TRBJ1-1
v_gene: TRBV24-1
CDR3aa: CATSTGGMNTEAFF

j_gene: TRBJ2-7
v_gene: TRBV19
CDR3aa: CASTPDRGPYEQYF

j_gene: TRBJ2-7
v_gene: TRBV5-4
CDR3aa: CASSLAGSYEQYF

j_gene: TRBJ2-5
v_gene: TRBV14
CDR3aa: CASSHQGTETQYF

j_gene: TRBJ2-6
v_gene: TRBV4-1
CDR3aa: CASSPLRLGANVLTF

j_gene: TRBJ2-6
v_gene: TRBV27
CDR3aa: CASARSGTPIVLTF

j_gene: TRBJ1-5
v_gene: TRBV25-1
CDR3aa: CASSGQGGQPQHF

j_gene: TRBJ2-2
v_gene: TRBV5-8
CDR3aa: CASSRLGLNTGELFF

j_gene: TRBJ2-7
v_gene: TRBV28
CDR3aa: CASSFRLAGGSEQYF

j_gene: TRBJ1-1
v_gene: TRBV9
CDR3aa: CASSPQTGIGTEAFF

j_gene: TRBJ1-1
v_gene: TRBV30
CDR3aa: CAWSRTGGNTEAFF

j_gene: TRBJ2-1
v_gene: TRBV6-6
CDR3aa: CASGDPGMREQFF

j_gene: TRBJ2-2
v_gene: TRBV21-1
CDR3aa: CASSTKSGTKTSGLTGELFF

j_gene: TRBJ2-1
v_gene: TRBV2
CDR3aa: CASSSSSGRSPGLGEQFF

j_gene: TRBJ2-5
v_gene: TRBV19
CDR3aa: CASSPRGSGSQETQYF

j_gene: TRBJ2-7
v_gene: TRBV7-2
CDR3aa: CASRSLVTYEQYF

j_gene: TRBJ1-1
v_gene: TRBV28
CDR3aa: CASSFPGQGLNTEAFF

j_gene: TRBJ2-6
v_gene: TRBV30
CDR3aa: CALGGSGANVLTF

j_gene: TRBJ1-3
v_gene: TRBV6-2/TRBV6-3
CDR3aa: CASSYEPGLSSGNTIYF

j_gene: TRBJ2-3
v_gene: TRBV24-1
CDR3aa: CATSDGTGYTDTQYF

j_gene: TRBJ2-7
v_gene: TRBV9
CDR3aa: CASSGGGLSYEQYF

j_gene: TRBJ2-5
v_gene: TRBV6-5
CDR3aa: CASSYTDGGETQYF

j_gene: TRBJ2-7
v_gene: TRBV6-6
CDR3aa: CASRAPGGDEQYF

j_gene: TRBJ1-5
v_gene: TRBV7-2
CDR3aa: CASGGEVGSQPQHF

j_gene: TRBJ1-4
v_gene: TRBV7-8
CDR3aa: CASSLNRGRNEKLFF

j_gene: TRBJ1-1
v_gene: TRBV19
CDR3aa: CASTTGQGRTEAFF

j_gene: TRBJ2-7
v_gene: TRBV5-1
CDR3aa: CASSGDRPEREQYF

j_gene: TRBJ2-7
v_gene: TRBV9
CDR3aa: CASSVEGHDLKQYF

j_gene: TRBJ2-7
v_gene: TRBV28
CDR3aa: CASRRDNSYEQYF

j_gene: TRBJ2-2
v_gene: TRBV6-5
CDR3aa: CASKGGTGNTGELFF

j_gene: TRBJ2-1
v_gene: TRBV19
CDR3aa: CASTGLETSGNNEQFF

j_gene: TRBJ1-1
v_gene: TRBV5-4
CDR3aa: CASSLGGRGSEAFF

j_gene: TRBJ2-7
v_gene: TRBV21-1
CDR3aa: CASSKFRGLAGDPSYEQYF

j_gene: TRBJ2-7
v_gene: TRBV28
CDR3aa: CASSLWQGGYEQYF

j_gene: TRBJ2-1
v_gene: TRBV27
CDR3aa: CASRPPSGRATEQFF